The entry that follows covers one T cell receptor beta chain sequence. The CDR3 sequence is 15 residues long. J was trimmed by 4 bases and V by 3 bases; bases with no gene match: 4. The germline V gene encodes CDR1 SQVTM and CDR2 ANQGSEA. This specimen comes from a study of T cells in tuberculosis. Across the whole study: PBMC were archived before or within 7 days of starting treatment.

Documented time point: new active TB diagnosis, blood taken before or within 7 days of starting treatment. Active tuberculosis patients were new diagnoses, HIV-seronegative, South African, and aged 18 years or older. Sequencing was performed with immunoSEQ multiplex PCR; in TCRdb, only in-frame clones are kept and a portion is missing. The sample holds about 49,000 clones; nearly 95% are singletons and the top ten take about 1.5%. The sequence was collected from an adult with tuberculosis. The sequencing here drew on PBMCs, taken at tuberculosis diagnosis. The chain carries TRBV29-1 and TRBJ2-3; TRBD2 matches at 13 bases. The CDR3 DNA is TGCAGCGTTGACGGACTAGCGGGAGTGGCAGATACGCAGTATTTT. This sequence encodes CSVDGLAGVADTQYF.